The text below deals with one T cell receptor (beta chain). Antigen: not known. CDR3 length: 15 residues. CDR1 is SGHRS and CDR2 is YFSETQ in the germline V gene. V dropped 5 bases and J dropped 0 bases, with 13 bases sitting between them. Clones were read by immunoSEQ multiplex PCR, and TCRdb kept only the in-frame ones, dropping some. The sample yields 15,000 to 20,000 clones, roughly nine tenths seen once. This sample stems from a study of lymphopenia after photon versus proton radiotherapy. Findings of the study overall: Under photons, naive T cells and diversity fell while effector/memory populations rose.

The sequence derives from a man in his 70s with pancreatic cancer. The source material was peripheral blood, sampled from a patient treated with proton-based radiotherapy. The V call is TRBV5-1, the J call TRBJ2-3; D gene unclear. The CDR3 nucleotides read TGCGCCAGCAGGCAGACTTTTTTAAGCACAGATACGCAGTATTTT. The encoded protein is CASRQTFLSTDTQYF.